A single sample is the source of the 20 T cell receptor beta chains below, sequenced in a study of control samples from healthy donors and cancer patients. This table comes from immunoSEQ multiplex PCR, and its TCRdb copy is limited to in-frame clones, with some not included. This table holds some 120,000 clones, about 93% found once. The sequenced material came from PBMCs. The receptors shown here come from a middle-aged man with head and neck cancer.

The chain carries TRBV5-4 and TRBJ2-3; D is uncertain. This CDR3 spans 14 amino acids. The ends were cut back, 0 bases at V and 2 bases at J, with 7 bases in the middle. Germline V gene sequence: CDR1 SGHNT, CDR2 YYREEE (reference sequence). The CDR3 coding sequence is TGTGCCAGCAGCTTGGGTATCTCCACAGATACGCAGTATTTT. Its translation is CASSLGISTDTQYF.

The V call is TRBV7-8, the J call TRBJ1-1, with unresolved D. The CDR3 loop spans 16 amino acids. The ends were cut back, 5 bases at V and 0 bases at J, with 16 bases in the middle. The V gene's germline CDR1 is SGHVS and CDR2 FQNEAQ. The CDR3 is CASSAQRIALNTEAFF. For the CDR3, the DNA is TGTGCCAGCAGCGCTCAGCGGATAGCATTGAACACTGAAGCTTTCTTT.

The CDR3: CASSLGTGYAPLHF. CDR3 DNA: TGTGCCAGCTCCCTGGGGACAGGGTACGCACCCCTCCACTTT. The chain combines TRBV18 with TRBJ1-6; 9 bases agree with TRBD1. The CDR3 covers 14 residues. V was pared by 6 bases and J by 11 bases, with 8 bases of the junction left unmatched. Germline loops: CDR1 KGHSH, CDR2 LQKENI.

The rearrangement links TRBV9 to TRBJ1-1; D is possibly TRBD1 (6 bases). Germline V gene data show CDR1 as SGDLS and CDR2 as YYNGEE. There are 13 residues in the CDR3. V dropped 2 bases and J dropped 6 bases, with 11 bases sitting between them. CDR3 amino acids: CASSVRQGSEAFF. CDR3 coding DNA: TGTGCCAGCAGCGTGCGGCAGGGGTCTGAAGCTTTCTTT.

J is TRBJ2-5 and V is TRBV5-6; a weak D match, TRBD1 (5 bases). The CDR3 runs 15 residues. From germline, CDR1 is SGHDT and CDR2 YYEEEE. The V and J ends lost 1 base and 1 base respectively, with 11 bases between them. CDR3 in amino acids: CASSLWGGAQETQYF. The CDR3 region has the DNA TGTGCCAGCAGCTTGTGGGGCGGAGCCCAAGAGACCCAGTACTTC.

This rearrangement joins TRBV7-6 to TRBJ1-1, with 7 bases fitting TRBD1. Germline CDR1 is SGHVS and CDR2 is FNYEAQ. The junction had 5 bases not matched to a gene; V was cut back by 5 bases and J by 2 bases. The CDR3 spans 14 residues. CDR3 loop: CASSPTGINTEAFF. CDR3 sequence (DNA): TGTGCCAGCAGCCCGACAGGGATCAACACTGAAGCTTTCTTT. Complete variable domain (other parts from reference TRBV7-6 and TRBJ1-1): GAGVSQSPRYKVTKRGQDVALRCDPISGHVSLYWYRQALGQGPEFLTYFNYEAQQDKSGLPNDRFSAERPEGSISTLTIQRTEQRDSAMYRCASSPTGINTEAFFGQGTRLTVV.

The CDR3 protein is CASSLAAETQYF. In DNA form, the CDR3 reads TGTGCCAGCAGCTTAGCGGCCGAGACCCAGTACTTC. V and J are TRBV7-2 and TRBJ2-5; D gene uncertain. V was pared by 0 bases and J by 5 bases, with 4 bases between. From germline, CDR1 is SGHTA and CDR2 FQGNSA. The CDR3 has 12 residues.

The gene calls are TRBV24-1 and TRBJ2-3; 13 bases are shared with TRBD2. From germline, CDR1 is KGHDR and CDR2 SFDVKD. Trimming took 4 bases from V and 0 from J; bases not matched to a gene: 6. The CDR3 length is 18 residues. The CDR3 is CATSDAGLAGWSTDTQYF. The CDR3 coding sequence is TGTGCCACCAGTGACGCGGGACTAGCGGGGTGGAGCACAGATACGCAGTATTTT.

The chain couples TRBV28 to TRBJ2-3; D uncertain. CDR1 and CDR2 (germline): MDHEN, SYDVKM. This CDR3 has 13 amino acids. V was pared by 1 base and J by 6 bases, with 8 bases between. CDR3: CASSLYGRDTQYF. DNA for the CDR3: TGTGCCAGCAGTTTATACGGCAGGGATACGCAGTATTTT.

This chain's CDR3 is CASSFGIYSGNTIYF. In DNA, the CDR3 is TGTGCCAGCAGCTTTGGGATTTACTCTGGAAACACCATATATTTT. V usage is TRBV3-1 (or the pseudogene TRBV3-2) and J usage is TRBJ1-3; D gene unclear. Germline CDR1 reads LGHDT; CDR2 reads YNNKEL (reference sequence). This CDR3 has 15 amino acids. Trimming removed 5 bases at V and 0 bases at J, with 11 bases between.

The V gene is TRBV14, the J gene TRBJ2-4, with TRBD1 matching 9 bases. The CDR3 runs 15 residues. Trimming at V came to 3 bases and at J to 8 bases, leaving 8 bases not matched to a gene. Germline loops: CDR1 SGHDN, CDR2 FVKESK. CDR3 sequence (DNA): TGTGCCAGCAGCCACGTACAGGGGGCATGGGACATTCAGTACTTC. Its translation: CASSHVQGAWDIQYF.

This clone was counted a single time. In nucleotides, the CDR3 is TGTGCCTGGAGAACCGGACAGGGGATAGGCAATGAGCAGTTCTTC. Translated: CAWRTGQGIGNEQFF. This chain links TRBV30 with TRBJ2-1; 9 bases align to TRBD1. Unmatched junction bases numbered 9, after V lost 3 bases and J lost 6 bases. This CDR3 spans 15 amino acids. Per germline, CDR1 GTSNPN and CDR2 SVGIG (reference sequence). Filled out from reference TRBV30 and TRBJ2-1, the complete variable domain reads SQTIHQWPATLVQPVGSPLSLECTVEGTSNPNLYWYRQAAGRGLQLLFYSVGIGQISSEVPQNLSASRPQDRQFILSSKKLLLSDSGFYLCAWRTGQGIGNEQFFGPGTRLTVL.

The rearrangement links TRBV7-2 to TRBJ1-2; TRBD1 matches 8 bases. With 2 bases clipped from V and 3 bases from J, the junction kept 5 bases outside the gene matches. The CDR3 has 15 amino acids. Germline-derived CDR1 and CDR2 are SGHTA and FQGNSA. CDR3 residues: CASSLLPGQDYGYTF. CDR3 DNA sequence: TGTGCCAGCAGCTTATTACCGGGACAGGACTATGGCTACACCTTC.

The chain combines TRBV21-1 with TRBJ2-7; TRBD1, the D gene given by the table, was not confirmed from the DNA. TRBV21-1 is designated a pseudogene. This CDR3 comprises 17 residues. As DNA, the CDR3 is TGTGCCAGCAGCATCTTTAATCCGGGACAGGCGTTCCACGAGCAGTACTTC. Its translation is CASSIFNPGQAFHEQYF.

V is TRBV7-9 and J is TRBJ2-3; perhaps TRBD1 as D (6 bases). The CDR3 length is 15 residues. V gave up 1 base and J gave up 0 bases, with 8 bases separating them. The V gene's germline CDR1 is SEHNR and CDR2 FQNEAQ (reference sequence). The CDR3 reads CASSLGGRSTDTQYF. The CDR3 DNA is TGTGCCAGCAGCTTAGGGGGGCGGAGCACAGATACGCAGTATTTT.

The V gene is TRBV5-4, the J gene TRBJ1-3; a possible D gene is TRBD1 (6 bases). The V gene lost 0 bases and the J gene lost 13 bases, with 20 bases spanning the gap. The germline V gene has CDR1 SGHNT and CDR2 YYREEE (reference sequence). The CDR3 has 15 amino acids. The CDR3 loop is CASSLATGHAGSIYF. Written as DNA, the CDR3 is TGTGCCAGCAGCTTGGCCACGGGACACGCCGGTTCTATATATTTT.

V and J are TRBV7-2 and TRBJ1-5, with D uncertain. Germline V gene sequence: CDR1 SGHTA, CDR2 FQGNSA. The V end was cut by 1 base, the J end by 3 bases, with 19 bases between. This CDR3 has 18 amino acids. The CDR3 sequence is CASSLVASFRALNQPQHF. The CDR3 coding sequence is TGTGCCAGCAGCTTAGTTGCATCGTTTAGGGCTCTCAATCAGCCCCAGCATTTT. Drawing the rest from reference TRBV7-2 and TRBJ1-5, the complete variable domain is GAGVSQSPSNKVTEKGKDVELRCDPISGHTALYWYRQSLGQGLEFLIYFQGNSAPDKSGLPSDRFSAERTGGSVSTLTIQRTQQEDSAVYLCASSLVASFRALNQPQHFGDGTRLSIL.

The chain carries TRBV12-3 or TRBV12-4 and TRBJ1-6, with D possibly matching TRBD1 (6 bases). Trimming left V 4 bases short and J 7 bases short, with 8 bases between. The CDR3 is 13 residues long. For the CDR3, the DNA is TGTGCCAGCAGTTCTCAGGGGAATTCACCCCTCCACTTT. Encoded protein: CASSSQGNSPLHF.

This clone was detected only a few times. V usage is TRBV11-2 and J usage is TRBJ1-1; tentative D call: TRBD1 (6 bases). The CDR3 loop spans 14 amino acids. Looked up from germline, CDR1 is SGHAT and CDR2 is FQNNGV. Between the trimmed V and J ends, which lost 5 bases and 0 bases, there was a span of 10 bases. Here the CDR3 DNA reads TGTGCCAGCAGCCCCCAGGGGATGAACACTGAAGCTTTCTTT. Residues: CASSPQGMNTEAFF.

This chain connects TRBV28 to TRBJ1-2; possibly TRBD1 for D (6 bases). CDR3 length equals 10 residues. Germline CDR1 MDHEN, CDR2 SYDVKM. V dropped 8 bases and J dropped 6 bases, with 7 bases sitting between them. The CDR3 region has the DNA TGTGCCAGCTACAGGGATGGCTACACCTTC. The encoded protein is CASYRDGYTF.